A selection of T cell receptor beta chains follows, all from one sample in a study of blood T cell repertoires in COVID-19. The data were produced by immunoSEQ multiplex PCR, yet TCRdb's version contains in-frame clones alone and is incomplete. Altogether some 220,000 clones are present, 70% to 90% being singletons, with the ten largest covering about 4%. The sample comprised PBMCs or T cells enriched from blood (not recorded which). Receptor source: a woman aged 40 to 50 with acute COVID-19. CDR3s include the opening cysteine and the closing phenylalanine or tryptophan. Fields, in order: V gene, clone size, D gene, J gene, CDR3 DNA, CDR3 protein. The D gene is left open where the match is weak. Where a row states a size, it is once, few, many or the class of an expanded clone; other rows omit it.

>TRBV10-3|NA|TRBD1|TRBJ1-6
TGTGCCATCAGCCCGACAGGGGAAGGATCACCCCTCCACTTT
CAISPTGEGSPLHF
>TRBV5-1|once|NA|TRBJ2-1
TGCGCCAGCAGCTTGAGGGTCGCAGGGAACGATGAGCAGTTCTTC
CASSLRVAGNDEQFF
>TRBV2|NA|NA|TRBJ1-4
TGTGCCAGCAGATGGACAGCTGCAACTAATGAAAAACTGTTTTTT
CASRWTAATNEKLFF
>TRBV5-1|NA|NA|TRBJ2-2
TGCGCCAGCAGCTTTCCCGGGGAGACAGGGGAGCTGTTTTTT
CASSFPGETGELFF
>TRBV19|NA|TRBD2|TRBJ2-4
TGTGCCAGTAGTAACCCGAGATTCGGGGGGGCGGAGAAAAACATTCAGTACTTC
CASSNPRFGGAEKNIQYF
>TRBV12-3/TRBV12-4|NA|NA|TRBJ1-2
TGTGCCAGCAGTTTAACCCCAGACTATGGCTACACCTTC
CASSLTPDYGYTF
>TRBV6-2/TRBV6-3|NA|TRBD2|TRBJ2-7
TGTGCCAGCAGTTACTCGAAACTAGCGGGGGACCTTCTCCCCTACGAGCAGTACTTC
CASSYSKLAGDLLPYEQYF
>TRBV7-2|NA|NA|TRBJ1-5
TGTGCCAGCAGCGGAAACAGGGCTTACAATCAGCCCCAGCATTTT
CASSGNRAYNQPQHF
>TRBV7-6|NA|NA|TRBJ1-1
TGTGCCAGCACCACCGGGACTGGGAACACTGAAGCTTTCTTT
CASTTGTGNTEAFF
>TRBV5-1|NA|TRBD2|TRBJ2-3
TGCGCCAGCGGAAAAGGCCGCGGGGGGAGCACAGATACGCAGTATTTT
CASGKGRGGSTDTQYF
>TRBV6-5|NA|NA|TRBJ1-1
TGTGCCAGCAGTCCCCTCCACAAGAACACTGAAGCTTTCTTT
CASSPLHKNTEAFF
>TRBV12-3/TRBV12-4|NA|NA|TRBJ1-2
TGTGCCAGCAGGCTTGCGGGGAACTATGGCTACACCTTC
CASRLAGNYGYTF
>TRBV25-1|NA|NA|TRBJ1-5
TGTGCCAGCAGTGAAGCAGGGTGGGGTCAGCCCCAGCATTTT
CASSEAGWGQPQHF
>TRBV12-2|NA|NA|TRBJ1-5
TGTGCAAGTCGCATTAGCATCCGGAGGATACGGGGAAATCATCCCCAGCATTTT
CASRISIRRIRGNHPQHF
>TRBV7-6|NA|NA|TRBJ1-1
TGTGCCAGCAGCCCAAAGGGGGGGAGGAACACTGAAGCTTTCTTT
CASSPKGGRNTEAFF
>TRBV30|once|NA|TRBJ1-1
TGTGCCTGGAGCTTTCGTGGGGCAGTGAACACTGAAGCTTTCTTT
CAWSFRGAVNTEAFF
>TRBV7-3|NA|NA|TRBJ1-3
TGTGCCAGCAGCTTAAGGACAGTTTGGTTCTGCGGAAACACCATATATTTT
CASSLRTVWFCGNTIYF
>TRBV2|few|TRBD1|TRBJ2-2
TGTGCCAGCAGTGGAGTCAGGGGGTACACCGGGGAGCTGTTTTTT
CASSGVRGYTGELFF
>TRBV14|few|TRBD1|TRBJ1-4
TGTGCCAGCAGCCAACCCCGAGGGACAGCGAATGAAAAACTGTTTTTT
CASSQPRGTANEKLFF
>TRBV7-8|NA|NA|TRBJ2-1
TGTGCCAGCAGCTTAGCGGCGGGCGGTTACAATGAGCAGTTCTTC
CASSLAAGGYNEQFF
>TRBV7-2|NA|NA|TRBJ1-1
TGTGCCAGCAGCCCGGAGGTTGGGACAAGTGAAGCTTTCTTT
CASSPEVGTSEAFF
>TRBV2|NA|TRBD1|TRBJ2-3
TGTGCCAGCAAGGGGACAGGGGCCGATACGCAGTATTTT
CASKGTGADTQYF
>TRBV12-3/TRBV12-4|once|NA|TRBJ1-2
TGTGCCAGCAGTCTCGAGGGCTATGGCTACACCTTC
CASSLEGYGYTF
>TRBV25-1|NA|NA|TRBJ2-5
TGTGCCAGCAGTGGCCGGGACAAAACCCAAGAGACCCAGTACTTC
CASSGRDKTQETQYF
>TRBV30|NA|NA|TRBJ2-3
TGTGCCTGGAGTCCCCCGGACATGCGCGACACAGATACGCAGTATTTT
CAWSPPDMRDTDTQYF
>TRBV11-2|NA|TRBD1|TRBJ1-1
TGTGCCAGCAGCTTAGCCACAGGGGTTTCGAACACTGAAGCTTTCTTT
CASSLATGVSNTEAFF
>TRBV5-6|once|NA|TRBJ1-6
TGTGCCAGCACCCGACGGGGGGGAAGCTCCTATAATTCACCCCTCCACTTT
CASTRRGGSSYNSPLHF
>TRBV14|NA|NA|TRBJ1-1
TGTGCCAGCAGCCAAGGAGCGAACACTGAAGCTTTCTTT
CASSQGANTEAFF
>TRBV11-3|NA|NA|TRBJ2-7
TGTGCCAGCAGCCAGGGCCCTTCGGGCGAGCAGTACTTC
CASSQGPSGEQYF
>TRBV30|NA|TRBD2|TRBJ2-3
TGTGCCTGGGGACTAGCGGGGGCCTCAGATACGCAGTATTTT
CAWGLAGASDTQYF
>TRBV2|NA|TRBD1|TRBJ1-5
TGTGCCAGCAGTGTTGGACAGGCCTACAATCAGCCCCAGCATTTT
CASSVGQAYNQPQHF
>TRBV30|NA|TRBD1|TRBJ1-1
TGTGCCTGGAGTGTACGTGGGACAGGGGGGCCGAACACTGAAGCTTTCTTT
CAWSVRGTGGPNTEAFF
>TRBV12-3/TRBV12-4|NA|NA|TRBJ1-2
TGTGCCAGCAGTTCACGGACAAACTATGGCTACACCTTC
CASSSRTNYGYTF
>TRBV29-1|NA|NA|TRBJ2-3
TGCAGCGTCGTTCCTTCTCTCCTCTTCGAGGGTACGCAGTATTTT
CSVVPSLLFEGTQYF
>TRBV4-1|NA|NA|TRBJ2-6
TGCGCCAGCAGCCTTAGCAGCTCTGGGGCCAACGTCCTGACTTTC
CASSLSSSGANVLTF
>TRBV6-2/TRBV6-3|NA|TRBD1|TRBJ2-5
TGTGCCAGCAGTTCCGACAGGGGATACCAAGAGACCCAGTACTTC
CASSSDRGYQETQYF
>TRBV19|few|TRBD2|TRBJ2-1
TGTGCCAGTAGTATAGGCCCTAGCGGGGGGGCCAATGAGCAGTTCTTC
CASSIGPSGGANEQFF
>TRBV29-1|NA|TRBD2|TRBJ2-3
TGCAGCGCCAAGCGGGGGGGTTTTGGCACAGATACGCAGTATTTT
CSAKRGGFGTDTQYF
>TRBV11-3|once|TRBD1|TRBJ2-2
TGTGCCAGCAGCTTACCCGGGACAGGGAGGACCGGGGAGCTGTTTTTT
CASSLPGTGRTGELFF
>TRBV7-9|once|NA|TRBJ2-1
TGTGCCTCCCCTCAAGCAGGGCAGGGCAACAATGAGCAGTTCTTC
CASPQAGQGNNEQFF
>TRBV25-1|NA|TRBD1|TRBJ1-4
TGTGCCAGCAGTGAAGCGCTACAGGGGATCCGTGAAAAACTGTTTTTT
CASSEALQGIREKLFF
>TRBV6-5|NA|NA|TRBJ1-2
TGTGCCAGCAGGAGAGGAGTAGATGGCTACACCTTC
CASRRGVDGYTF
>TRBV27|NA|NA|TRBJ2-2
TGTGCCAGCAGTTTATCGCCGTTGCCAGGCACCGGGGAGCTGTTTTTT
CASSLSPLPGTGELFF
>TRBV7-8|NA|NA|TRBJ2-6
TGTGCCAGCAGCTTAGACTCCGGGGCCAACGTCCTGACTTTC
CASSLDSGANVLTF